The rows below give T cell receptor beta chains drawn from one sample of a study of T cells after posttransplantation cyclophosphamide. The data were produced by immunoSEQ multiplex PCR, yet TCRdb's version contains in-frame clones alone and is incomplete. The sample includes roughly 500 clones, none of them occurring once. Here the sequenced sample was PBMCs, taken 32 days after allogeneic stem cell transplant with posttransplant cyclophosphamide. The receptor set was obtained from a young adult male patient who received an allogeneic stem cell transplant from a related donor, was CMV-positive, and had acute GVHD only. Some of the T cells may derive from the graft donor. Each CDR3 is given with its conserved first and last residue. A D gene is named only where the DNA matches it firmly. The size entry is marked missing in some rows and otherwise reads once, few, many or a size class.

medium-sized TRBJ2-3 TRBV6-4 - CASSDGRCTDTQYF TGTGCCAGCAGTGACGGCCGCTGCACAGATACGCAGTATTTT
medium-sized TRBJ1-2 TRBV12-3/TRBV12-4 - CASSFVKAVGYTF TGTGCCAGCAGTTTTGTTAAGGCCGTTGGCTACACCTTC
- TRBJ2-2 TRBV5-6 - CASSLVGGVGELFF TGTGCCAGCAGCTTGGTGGGGGGAGTCGGGGAGCTGTTTTTT
few TRBJ2-7 TRBV12-3/TRBV12-4 - CASSPDREAYEQYF TGTGCCAGCAGCCCAGACAGGGAGGCCTACGAGCAGTACTTC
- TRBJ2-3 TRBV7-9 TRBD2 CASSLGERGGGTDTQYF TGTGCCAGCAGCTTAGGGGAGCGGGGGGGCGGTACAGATACGCAGTATTTT
medium-sized TRBJ1-5 TRBV28 TRBD1 CASSSDRGRLQPQHF TGTGCCAGCAGTTCGGACAGGGGGCGTCTTCAGCCCCAGCATTTT
medium-sized TRBJ2-7 TRBV27 - CASTPPGHQYEQYF TGTGCCAGCACCCCGCCCGGACACCAATACGAGCAGTACTTC
medium-sized TRBJ1-4 TRBV30 TRBD1 CAWNLRQGEKLFF TGTGCCTGGAACCTTAGACAGGGGGAAAAACTGTTTTTT
medium-sized TRBJ1-2 TRBV28 - CATAKKLGYTF TGTGCCACCGCGAAGAAATTAGGCTACACCTTC
medium-sized TRBJ2-6 TRBV19 TRBD1 CASSITGGSGANVLTF TGTGCCAGTAGTATAACAGGGGGCTCTGGGGCCAACGTCCTGACTTTC
large TRBJ1-1 TRBV7-9 TRBD1 CASRDEGAMNTEAFF TGTGCCAGCAGGGATGAGGGGGCAATGAACACTGAAGCTTTCTTT
large TRBJ1-1 TRBV2 - CASSVNTEAFF TGTGCCAGCAGCGTGAACACTGAAGCTTTCTTT
few TRBJ2-1 TRBV12-3/TRBV12-4 TRBD1 CASSTATGGRFYNEQFF TGTGCCAGCAGTACCGCAACAGGGGGCCGATTTTACAATGAGCAGTTCTTC
large TRBJ1-4 TRBV27 - CASSPEGGEKLFF TGTGCCAGCAGCCCGGAAGGCGGTGAAAAACTGTTTTTT
medium-sized TRBJ2-1 TRBV5-5 TRBD2 CASSFGRLVGGSNEQFF TGTGCCAGCAGCTTCGGAAGACTAGTGGGGGGGAGCAATGAGCAGTTCTTC
medium-sized TRBJ1-1 TRBV4-2 - CASSQERGRSTEAFF TGTGCCAGCAGCCAAGAAAGGGGAAGGAGCACTGAAGCTTTCTTT
medium-sized TRBJ2-1 TRBV5-4 TRBD2 CASSLAGGRNEQFF TGTGCCAGCAGCCTAGCGGGGGGGCGCAATGAGCAGTTCTTC
large TRBJ2-1 TRBV24-1 TRBD2 CATSDGLASYNEQFF TGTGCCACCAGTGACGGACTAGCCTCCTACAATGAGCAGTTCTTC
large TRBJ2-1 TRBV11-3 - CASSFAGGEQFF TGTGCCAGCAGTTTCGCCGGGGGTGAGCAGTTCTTC
large TRBJ2-1 TRBV30 - CAWSGVVEQFF TGTGCCTGGAGCGGGGTGGTTGAGCAGTTCTTC
medium-sized TRBJ1-2 TRBV12-3/TRBV12-4 - CASSPRRVAGYGYTF TGTGCCAGCAGTCCGAGACGGGTCGCGGGCTATGGCTACACCTTC
medium-sized TRBJ1-3 TRBV5-1 - CASSDFDGNTIYF TGCGCCAGCAGCGACTTCGATGGAAACACCATATATTTT
large TRBJ1-1 TRBV7-9 TRBD1 CASSYLKGQAPGGFEAFF TGTGCCAGCAGCTACCTTAAAGGACAGGCTCCAGGGGGTTTTGAAGCTTTCTTT
medium-sized TRBJ1-2 TRBV4-2 - CASSQAVGYTF TGTGCCAGCAGCCAAGCGGTAGGCTACACCTTC
- TRBJ2-5 TRBV9 TRBD2 CASSVDGAGGETQYF TGTGCCAGCAGCGTAGATGGCGCGGGGGGAGAGACCCAGTACTTC
medium-sized TRBJ2-1 TRBV2 - CASSAIGQTYNEQFF TGTGCCAGCAGCGCTATCGGACAGACGTACAATGAGCAGTTCTTC
few TRBJ2-5 TRBV15 TRBD1 CATGEQGAPGETQYF TGTGCCACTGGGGAACAGGGGGCGCCGGGAGAGACCCAGTACTTC
medium-sized TRBJ1-2 TRBV28 TRBD1 CASSPGTGGGYGYTF TGTGCCAGCAGTCCCGGAACAGGGGGCGGCTATGGCTACACCTTC
- TRBJ1-4 TRBV30 - CAWTKQHTNEKLFF TGTGCCTGGACTAAACAGCATACTAATGAAAAACTGTTTTTT
few TRBJ1-2 TRBV29-1 TRBD1 CSVDPTGSHGYTF TGCAGCGTTGATCCGACAGGGAGTCATGGCTACACCTTC
few TRBJ1-2 TRBV9 TRBD1 CASSVPRTGKNYGYTF TGTGCCAGCAGCGTACCCCGGACAGGAAAAAACTATGGCTACACCTTC
medium-sized TRBJ1-2 TRBV28 - CASSLFAGDGYTF TGTGCCAGCAGTTTATTTGCAGGGGACGGCTACACCTTC
few TRBJ1-5 TRBV25-1 TRBD1 CASSAGTGGQPQHF TGTGCCAGCAGTGCCGGGACAGGGGGTCAGCCCCAGCATTTT